These 28 T cell receptor beta chains originate from one sample sequenced in a study of early T cells in non-severe SARS-CoV-2 infection. TCRdb re-derived calls from the 5' RACE reads in MiXCR, one entry per CDR3 protein. The sample carries some 64,000 distinct CDR3 sequences, more than 7% recorded once. Material: whole blood, obtained at baseline. These receptors came from an adult who was a healthcare worker with PCR-confirmed SARS-CoV-2 infection or an uninfected control (not recorded which).

V is TRBV4-2 and J is TRBJ2-1; 7 nucleotides agree with TRBD1. Germline loops: CDR1 LGHNA, CDR2 YNFKEQ. Trimming took 0 bases from V and 8 from J; bases not matched to a gene: 7. The CDR3 is 15 amino acids. CDR3 bases: TGTGCCAGCAGCCAAGAAGAAAGCAGGGGGTATGAGCAGTTCTTC. Translating gives CASSQEESRGYEQFF.

The chain employs TRBV6-2 or TRBV6-3 and TRBJ2-1; D may be TRBD1 (6 bases). Germline V gives CDR1 MNHEY, CDR2 SVGEGT. V lost 2 bases, J lost 9 bases, and 14 bases lay in between. This CDR3 has 14 residues. CDR3 sequence reads: CASSYTTGRSEQFF. The CDR3 bases are TGTGCCAGCAGTTACACAACAGGGCGGAGTGAGCAGTTCTTC.

In this sample, this clonotype turned up a few times. The chain has TRBV7-9 and TRBJ1-1; a weak D match, TRBD1 (5 bases). Between the trimmed V and J ends, which lost 5 bases and 3 bases, there was a span of 7 bases. Germline values: CDR1 SEHNR, CDR2 FQNEAQ (reference sequence). This CDR3 is built from 12 residues. This CDR3 reads CASSPGYTEAFF. The CDR3, as DNA: TGTGCCAGCAGCCCAGGGTACACTGAAGCTTTCTTT.

V and J are TRBV4-2 and TRBJ2-7; D might be TRBD2 (5 bases). The CDR3 runs 13 residues. In germline, CDR1 is LGHNA, CDR2 YNFKEQ. The germline V and J ends were trimmed by 3 bases and 5 bases, with 11 bases remaining between them. DNA for the CDR3: TGTGCCAGCAGCCATGGGCTAGCTGACGAGCAGTACTTC. The encoded protein is CASSHGLADEQYF.

The chain couples TRBV29-1 to TRBJ2-1, with TRBD2 identical over 8 bases. Germline V CDR1 and CDR2: SQVTM, ANQGSEA. Trimming cost V 6 bases and J 0 bases; bases outside gene matches: 7. The CDR3 is made up of 15 amino acids. This CDR3 is CSVRLAPSSYNEQFF. Written as DNA, the CDR3 is TGCAGCGTGCGACTAGCGCCGAGCTCCTACAATGAGCAGTTCTTC.

The table lists this clonotype with many counts. V gene TRBV7-3 combines with J gene TRBJ2-1; a weak D match, TRBD1 (6 bases). V was shortened by 5 bases and J by 4 bases, with 18 bases between the two germline ends. The germline CDR1 and CDR2 sequences are SGHTA and FQGTGA. The CDR3 extends over 16 amino acids. CDR3 protein: CASSTAGDTSYNEQFF. For the CDR3, the DNA is TGTGCCAGCAGCACAGCAGGGGACACTTCATACAATGAGCAGTTCTTC.

This clonotype occurred many times. The chain joins TRBV3-1 to TRBJ2-5, with D uncertain. This CDR3 has 17 amino acids. Germline V gives CDR1 LGHDT, CDR2 YNNKEL (reference sequence). V lost 0 bases to trimming and J lost 2 bases, with 16 bases between them. The CDR3 DNA reads as TGTGCCAGCAGCCAAGATCTGGGCAGAAACACTCAAGAGACCCAGTACTTC. Translating it yields CASSQDLGRNTQETQYF.

In its sample, this clonotype was seen many times. The chain couples TRBV3-1 to TRBJ2-3; D may be TRBD2 (6 bases). Germline V lookup: CDR1 LGHDT, CDR2 YNNKEL (reference sequence). CDR3 length: 14 residues. The ends were cut back, 3 bases at V and 4 bases at J, with 11 bases in the middle. The CDR3 loop is CASSQRDGADTQYF. CDR3 sequence (DNA): TGTGCCAGCAGCCAGCGGGATGGGGCAGATACGCAGTATTTT.

This clonotype has a count of ten or more. The chain couples TRBV4-1 to TRBJ2-1, with TRBD1 matching 8 bases. Germline CDR1 is MGHRA and CDR2 is YSYEKL. With V trimmed by 1 base and J by 5 bases, 10 bases remained unmatched. The CDR3 runs 17 residues. CDR3 nucleotide sequence: TGCGCCAGCAGCCAAGTAATCAGGGGGCCGCTTCACAATGAGCAGTTCTTC. Translated, it gives CASSQVIRGPLHNEQFF.

This clonotype was found a few times. V and J are TRBV12-3 or TRBV12-4 and TRBJ1-5; D is perhaps TRBD1 (5 bases). The V end lost 5 bases, the J end lost 0 bases, and 17 bases lay between the germline ends. The CDR3 has 17 amino acids. CDR3 DNA sequence: TGTGCCAGCAGTCCTGCTCCGGGACCCCATAGCAATCAGCCCCAGCATTTT. Its protein is CASSPAPGPHSNQPQHF.

This clonotype was seen more than once but under ten times. The J gene is TRBJ2-1, the V gene TRBV4-1; TRBD2 might be the D (5 bases). The CDR3 runs to 15 residues. CDR1 and CDR2 (germline): MGHRA, YSYEKL. V lost 2 bases, J lost 7 bases, and 15 bases lay in between. The CDR3 loop is CASSQPQRGGNEQFF. CDR3 DNA: TGCGCCAGCAGCCAACCTCAACGGGGTGGGAATGAGCAGTTCTTC.

The sample holds a few counts of this clonotype. The genes are TRBV4-2 and TRBJ2-1; the match to TRBD2 covers 8 bases. V lost 4 bases to trimming and J lost 15 bases; unmatched junction nucleotides: 20. The V gene's germline CDR1 is LGHNA and CDR2 YNFKEQ. The CDR3 extends over 16 amino acids. The CDR3 region has the DNA TGTGCCAGCAGCCCGCCGGGACTAGAAGCCCAGTTCGGGCTGTTCTTC. It translates to CASSPPGLEAQFGLFF.

This clonotype was detected ten times or more. The chain employs TRBV7-9 and TRBJ2-7; 7 nucleotides line up with TRBD1. The CDR3 extends over 15 amino acids. J lost 3 bases, V lost 5 bases, and 10 bases had no gene match. Looked up from germline, CDR1 is SEHNR and CDR2 is FQNEAQ (reference sequence). The CDR3 loop reads CASSHRQGDRYEQYF. The CDR3 DNA reads as TGTGCCAGCAGCCACCGACAGGGTGATCGCTACGAGCAGTACTTC.

This clonotype occurred a few times. The CDR3 DNA reads TGTGCCAGCAGCGATAGCGGAAACTCCTACGAGCAGTACTTC. Translating it yields CASSDSGNSYEQYF. This chain uses TRBV7-9 with TRBJ2-7, with D perhaps matching TRBD2 (6 bases). This CDR3 has 14 residues. V was trimmed by 5 bases and J by 0 bases, leaving 11 bases between them. The germline V gene has CDR1 SEHNR and CDR2 FQNEAQ (reference sequence). Together with reference TRBV7-9 and TRBJ2-7, the CDR3 gives the full variable domain: DTGVSQNPRHKITKRGQNVTFRCDPISEHNRLYWYRQTLGQGPEFLTYFQNEAQLEKSRLLSDRFSAERPKGSFSTLEIQRTEQGDSAMYLCASSDSGNSYEQYFGPGTRLTVT.

This clonotype was recorded at least ten times. The chain uses TRBV7-6 and TRBJ1-4; D not certain. Germline assignment: CDR1 SGHVS and CDR2 FNYEAQ. The CDR3 contains 13 residues. Trimming took 0 bases from V and 7 from J, leaving 6 bases between them. The CDR3 reads CASSLASGEKLFF. The CDR3 DNA follows: TGTGCCAGCAGCTTAGCATCGGGTGAAAAACTGTTTTTT.

The V call is TRBV6-5, the J call TRBJ2-7; tentative D call: TRBD1 (6 bases). Per the germline V gene, CDR1 is MNHEY and CDR2 is SVGAGI. The CDR3 has 14 amino acids. V was clipped by 0 bases and J by 0 bases, with 6 bases between them. The CDR3 DNA sequence: TGTGCCAGCAGTTACTCGGACAGCTCCTACGAGCAGTACTTC. Translating gives CASSYSDSSYEQYF.

At least ten counts were recorded for this clonotype. The genes are TRBV25-1 and TRBJ1-1; no clear D gene. CDR3 length: 10 amino acids. The ends were cut back, 3 bases at V and 4 bases at J, with 0 bases in the middle. Germline values: CDR1 MGHDK, CDR2 SYGVNS. The chain's CDR3 is CASSDTEAFF. DNA for the CDR3: TGTGCCAGCAGTGACACTGAAGCTTTCTTT.

The chain joins TRBV18 to TRBJ1-6, with 7 bases identical to TRBD1. Germline CDR1 reads KGHSH; CDR2 reads LQKENI. Germline trimming cut 3 bases from V and 8 bases from J; bases unmatched to any gene: 10. This CDR3 has 16 residues. In nucleotides, the CDR3 is TGTGCCAGCTCACCCGCCGACAGGGCCCTCCATTCACCCCTCCACTTT. Translating it yields CASSPADRALHSPLHF.

The sample holds many counts of this clonotype. J is TRBJ2-7 and V is TRBV10-3; D ambiguous. CDR3 size: 15 residues. V lost 2 bases, J lost 2 bases, and 13 bases lay in between. Germline CDR1 and CDR2: ENHRY and SYGVKD. The CDR3 sequence is CAISEALRAPYEQYF. CDR3 in DNA: TGTGCCATCAGTGAGGCCCTGCGAGCTCCCTACGAGCAGTACTTC.

This clonotype is categorized as medium-sized. The V and J genes are TRBV11-2 and TRBJ2-3; D unclear. This CDR3 spans 13 amino acids. V lost 5 bases and J 0 bases, leaving 6 bases between the germline ends. Germline V gives CDR1 SGHAT, CDR2 FQNNGV. CDR3 sequence: CASSLLSTDTQYF. In nucleotides, the CDR3 is TGTGCCAGCAGCCTTCTTAGCACAGATACGCAGTATTTT.

This clonotype was seen many times. The chain links TRBV7-2 to TRBJ2-3, with D possibly matching TRBD2 (6 bases). The V end lost 5 bases, the J end lost 2 bases, and 23 bases lay between the germline ends. CDR1 SGHTA and CDR2 FQGNSA come from the germline V gene. The CDR3 length is 18 residues. CDR3 protein: CASSNPKKVAVHTDTQYF. The DNA of the CDR3 is TGTGCCAGCAGCAACCCGAAGAAGGTAGCGGTCCACACAGATACGCAGTATTTT. The full variable domain, with the rest looked up from reference TRBV7-2 and TRBJ2-3, is GAGVSQSPSNKVTEKGKDVELRCDPISGHTALYWYRQSLGQGLEFLIYFQGNSAPDKSGLPSDRFSAERTGGSVSTLTIQRTQQEDSAVYLCASSNPKKVAVHTDTQYFGPGTRLTVL.

V is TRBV19 and J is TRBJ2-1, with D unresolved. The CDR3 sequence is 11 residues long. The germline V gene encodes CDR1 LNHDA and CDR2 SQIVND (reference sequence). Trimming cost V 2 bases and J 9 bases, with 5 bases left between them. The CDR3 sequence is CASSIRAEQFF. CDR3 nucleotide sequence: TGTGCCAGTAGTATACGGGCTGAGCAGTTCTTC.

This clonotype has a count of ten or more. J is TRBJ2-7 and V is TRBV12-3 or TRBV12-4; D may match TRBD1 or TRBD2 (5 bases each). Trimming took 6 bases from V and 5 from J, leaving 17 bases between them. CDR3 length equals 14 residues. The CDR3 DNA sequence: TGTGCCAGCAGGGGGGACCCTCTCGCCCACGAGCAGTACTTC. This codes for CASRGDPLAHEQYF.

This clonotype has only one observation. The chain uses TRBV3-1 and TRBJ2-2; unclear D gene. The germline V gene encodes CDR1 LGHDT and CDR2 YNNKEL (reference sequence). The CDR3 is made up of 14 amino acids. V lost 4 bases to trimming and J lost 7 bases, with 13 bases between them. CDR3 protein: CASSLLGRNGELFF. The CDR3 nucleotides read TGTGCCAGCAGCCTGCTGGGCCGAAACGGGGAGCTGTTTTTT. Filled out from reference TRBV3-1 and TRBJ2-2, the complete variable domain reads DTAVSQTPKYLVTQMGNDKSIKCEQNLGHDTMYWYKQDSKKFLKIMFSYNNKELIINETVPNRFSPKSPDKAHLNLHINSLELGDSAVYFCASSLLGRNGELFFGEGSRLTVL.

The table lists this clonotype with many counts. The chain is built from TRBV29-1 and TRBJ2-5; D is unclear. The V and J ends lost 0 bases and 4 bases respectively, with 12 bases between them. The CDR3 sequence is 14 residues long. Germline-derived CDR1 and CDR2 are SQVTM and ANQGSEA. CDR3 protein: CSVEDPRTRETQYF. The CDR3 DNA sequence: TGCAGCGTTGAAGATCCTAGGACGCGAGAGACCCAGTACTTC.

This clonotype was detected only a few times. The chain has TRBV10-3 and TRBJ2-5; TRBD2 matches 10 bases. The V and J ends lost 4 bases and 4 bases, in that order; junction bases with no gene match: 6. The CDR3 is 15 residues long. The germline gives CDR1 ENHRY, CDR2 SYGVKD. For the CDR3, the DNA is TGTGCCATCAGTGGCCTAGCGGGAGAGGGAGAGACCCAGTACTTC. Its translation is CAISGLAGEGETQYF.

There are many counts of this clonotype. The chain links TRBV7-9 to TRBJ2-7; D gene ambiguous. V was shortened by 1 base and J by 5 bases, with 9 bases between the two germline ends. Per the germline V gene, CDR1 is SEHNR and CDR2 is FQNEAQ (reference sequence). The CDR3 contains 13 residues. The CDR3 region has the DNA TGTGCCAGCAGCTTAGGGGCAAGCCACGAGCAGTACTTC. It encodes CASSLGASHEQYF.

A few counts support this clonotype. V gene TRBV5-6 combines with J gene TRBJ2-1; D not certain. The germline V gene encodes CDR1 SGHDT and CDR2 YYEEEE. V shed 2 bases and J shed 0 bases, with 6 bases lying between them. The CDR3 spans 14 residues. As DNA, the CDR3 is TGTGCCAGCAGCTTTAGTAGCTCCTACAATGAGCAGTTCTTC. It specifies CASSFSSSYNEQFF. Filled out from reference TRBV5-6 and TRBJ2-1, the complete variable domain reads DAGVTQSPTHLIKTRGQQVTLRCSPKSGHDTVSWYQQALGQGPQFIFQYYEEEERQRGNFPDRFSGHQFPNYSSELNVNALLLGDSALYLCASSFSSSYNEQFFGPGTRLTVL.